The entry below describes one T cell receptor beta chain. Original analysis: How many nucleated cells were present was estimated from reference gene primer amplification. The table came from immunoSEQ multiplex PCR; TCRdb's copy has only in-frame clones and leaves some out. The V and J calls and clone size come from that table; D and trimming were worked out from the DNA. Found here are 200,000 or so clones, 80% to 90% of them singletons; the top ten hold 9.5% to 12%. This specimen comes from a study of blood T cell repertoires in COVID-19. Looking at the study overall: Samples taken during acute and convalescent COVID-19 were collected in the United States, Italy and Spain. PBMCs, B-cell-depleted T cells, or T cells provided the cDNA or gDNA that made up the material.

The CDR3 consists of 13 residues. In germline, CDR1 is SEHNR, CDR2 FQNEAQ (reference sequence). V lost 1 base and J lost 7, with 9 bases in between. What was sequenced was peripheral blood. This chain links TRBV7-9 with TRBJ2-3; D unclear. The receptor was derived from a human donor with active or convalescent COVID-19. The donor label of this sample is uncertain. CDR3 DNA sequence: TGTGCCAGCAGCTTAGACAGTAGTAATACGCAGTATTTT. This codes for CASSLDSSNTQYF.